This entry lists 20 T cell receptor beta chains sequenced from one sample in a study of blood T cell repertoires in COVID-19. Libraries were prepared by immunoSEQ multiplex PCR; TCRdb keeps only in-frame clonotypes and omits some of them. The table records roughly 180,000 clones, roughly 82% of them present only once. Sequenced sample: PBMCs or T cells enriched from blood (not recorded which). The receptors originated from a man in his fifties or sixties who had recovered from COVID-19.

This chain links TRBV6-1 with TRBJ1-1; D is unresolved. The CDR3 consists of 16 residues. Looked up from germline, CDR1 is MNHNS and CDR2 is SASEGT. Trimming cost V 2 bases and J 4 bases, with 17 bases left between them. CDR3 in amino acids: CASSERAVGFFTEAFF. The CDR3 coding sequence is TGTGCCAGCAGTGAACGAGCGGTTGGGTTTTTCACTGAAGCTTTCTTT.

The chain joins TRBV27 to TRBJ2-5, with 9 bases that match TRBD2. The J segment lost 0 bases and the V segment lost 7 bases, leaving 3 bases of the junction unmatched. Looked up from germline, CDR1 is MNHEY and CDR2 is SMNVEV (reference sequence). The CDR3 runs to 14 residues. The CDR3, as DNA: TGTGCCAGCAAGCCTAGCGGGAACCAAGAGACCCAGTACTTC. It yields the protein CASKPSGNQETQYF.

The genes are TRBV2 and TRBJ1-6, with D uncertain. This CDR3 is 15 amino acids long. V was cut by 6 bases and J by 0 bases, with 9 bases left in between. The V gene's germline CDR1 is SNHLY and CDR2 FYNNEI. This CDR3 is CASSLLSSYNSPLHF. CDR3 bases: TGTGCCAGCAGCCTACTGAGCTCCTATAATTCACCCCTCCACTTT.

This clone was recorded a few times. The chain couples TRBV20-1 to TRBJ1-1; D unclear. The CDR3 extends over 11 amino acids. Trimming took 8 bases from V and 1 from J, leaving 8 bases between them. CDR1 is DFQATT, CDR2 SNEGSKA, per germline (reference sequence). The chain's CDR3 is CSLTRNTEAFF. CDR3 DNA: TGCAGTTTAACACGGAACACTGAAGCTTTCTTT.

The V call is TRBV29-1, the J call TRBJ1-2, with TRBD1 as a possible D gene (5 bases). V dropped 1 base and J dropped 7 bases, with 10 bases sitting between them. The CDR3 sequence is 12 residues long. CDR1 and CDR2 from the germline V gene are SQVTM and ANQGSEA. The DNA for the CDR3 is TGCAGCGTTGAAGGGCCAGGGTCTGGCTACACCTTC. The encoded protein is CSVEGPGSGYTF.

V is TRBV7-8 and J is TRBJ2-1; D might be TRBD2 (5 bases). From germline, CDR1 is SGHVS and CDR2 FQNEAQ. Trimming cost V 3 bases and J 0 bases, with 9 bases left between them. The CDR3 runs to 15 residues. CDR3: CASSLRSGSYNEQFF. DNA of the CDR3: TGTGCCAGCAGCTTGAGGAGCGGCTCCTACAATGAGCAGTTCTTC.

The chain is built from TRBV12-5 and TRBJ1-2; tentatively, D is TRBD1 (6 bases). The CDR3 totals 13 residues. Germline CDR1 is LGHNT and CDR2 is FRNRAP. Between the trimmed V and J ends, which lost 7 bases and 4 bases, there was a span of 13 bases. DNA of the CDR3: TGTGCTAGTGCTCCCGGGACAACCTATGGCTACACCTTC. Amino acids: CASAPGTTYGYTF.

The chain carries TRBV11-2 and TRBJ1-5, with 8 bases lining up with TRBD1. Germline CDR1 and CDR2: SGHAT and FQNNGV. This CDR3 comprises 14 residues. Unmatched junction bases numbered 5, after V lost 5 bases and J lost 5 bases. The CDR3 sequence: CASSPGQGDQPQHF. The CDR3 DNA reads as TGTGCCAGCAGCCCCGGACAGGGTGATCAGCCCCAGCATTTT.

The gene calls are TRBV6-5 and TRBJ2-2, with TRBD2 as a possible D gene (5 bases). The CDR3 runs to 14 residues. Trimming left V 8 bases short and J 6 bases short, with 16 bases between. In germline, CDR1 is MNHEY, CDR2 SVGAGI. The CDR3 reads CASYWPGSSGELFF. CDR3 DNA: TGTGCCAGCTACTGGCCGGGAAGTTCCGGGGAGCTGTTTTTT.

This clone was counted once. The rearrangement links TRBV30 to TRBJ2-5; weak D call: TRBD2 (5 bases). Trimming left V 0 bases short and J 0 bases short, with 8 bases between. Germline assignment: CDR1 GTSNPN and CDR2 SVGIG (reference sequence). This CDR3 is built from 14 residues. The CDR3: CAWSVRGYQETQYF. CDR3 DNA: TGTGCCTGGAGTGTACGGGGATACCAAGAGACCCAGTACTTC.

The CDR3 DNA sequence: TGCAGCGTGGAAATCAGGACTGACGAGCAGTACTTC. Translation gives CSVEIRTDEQYF. The chain recombines TRBV29-1 with TRBJ2-7, with a tentative D call TRBD2 (5 bases). V was trimmed by 6 bases and J by 5 bases, leaving 14 bases between them. Germline-derived CDR1 and CDR2 are SQVTM and ANQGSEA. The CDR3 runs to 12 residues.

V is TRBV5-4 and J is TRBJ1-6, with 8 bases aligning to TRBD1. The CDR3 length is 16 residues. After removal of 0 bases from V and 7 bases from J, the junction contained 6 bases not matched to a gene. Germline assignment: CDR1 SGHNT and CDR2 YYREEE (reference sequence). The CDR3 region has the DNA TGTGCCAGCAGCTTGGCTCAGGGGGCAAAGAATTCACCCCTCCACTTT. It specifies CASSLAQGAKNSPLHF.

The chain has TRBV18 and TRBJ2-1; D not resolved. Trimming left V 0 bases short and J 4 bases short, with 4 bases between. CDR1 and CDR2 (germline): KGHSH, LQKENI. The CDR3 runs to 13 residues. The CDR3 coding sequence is TGTGCCAGCTCACCACCCTTTTACAATGAGCAGTTCTTC. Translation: CASSPPFYNEQFF.

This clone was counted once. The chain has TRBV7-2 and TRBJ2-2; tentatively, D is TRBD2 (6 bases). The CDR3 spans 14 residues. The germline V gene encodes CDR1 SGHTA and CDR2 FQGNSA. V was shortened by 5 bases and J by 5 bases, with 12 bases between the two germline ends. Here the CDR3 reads CASSVTAGTGELFF. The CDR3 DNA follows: TGTGCCAGCAGCGTGACAGCGGGTACCGGGGAGCTGTTTTTT.

The CDR3 DNA reads as TGTGCCAGCAGTAAACCGGGACAGAAAAACATTCAGTACTTC. Translating it yields CASSKPGQKNIQYF. V gene TRBV27 combines with J gene TRBJ2-4; TRBD1 matches 7 bases. Germline lookup yields CDR1 MNHEY and CDR2 SMNVEV (reference sequence). V was clipped by 5 bases and J by 4 bases; unmatched bases: 5. The CDR3 totals 14 residues.

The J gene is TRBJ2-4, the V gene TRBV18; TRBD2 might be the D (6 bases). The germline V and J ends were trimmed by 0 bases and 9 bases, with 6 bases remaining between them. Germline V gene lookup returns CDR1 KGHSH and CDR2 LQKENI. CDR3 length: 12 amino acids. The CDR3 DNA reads TGTGCCAGCTCACCACCGGGGGGCATTCAGTACTTC. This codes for CASSPPGGIQYF.

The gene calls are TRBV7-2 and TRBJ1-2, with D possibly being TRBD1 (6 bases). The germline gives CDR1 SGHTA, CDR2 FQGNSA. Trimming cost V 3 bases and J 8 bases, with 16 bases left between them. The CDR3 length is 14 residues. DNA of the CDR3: TGTGCCAGCAGCTTTGCCGATCGGGGGGGCGGCTACACCTTC. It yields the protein CASSFADRGGGYTF.

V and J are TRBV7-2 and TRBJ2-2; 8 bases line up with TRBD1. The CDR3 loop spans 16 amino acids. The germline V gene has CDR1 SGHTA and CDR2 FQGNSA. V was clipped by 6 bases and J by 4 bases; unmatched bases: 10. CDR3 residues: CASRESQGAGTGELFF. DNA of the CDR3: TGTGCCAGCAGGGAATCTCAGGGGGCGGGCACCGGGGAGCTGTTTTTT. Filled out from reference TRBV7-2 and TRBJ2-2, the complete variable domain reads GAGVSQSPSNKVTEKGKDVELRCDPISGHTALYWYRQSLGQGLEFLIYFQGNSAPDKSGLPSDRFSAERTGGSVSTLTIQRTQQEDSAVYLCASRESQGAGTGELFFGEGSRLTVL.

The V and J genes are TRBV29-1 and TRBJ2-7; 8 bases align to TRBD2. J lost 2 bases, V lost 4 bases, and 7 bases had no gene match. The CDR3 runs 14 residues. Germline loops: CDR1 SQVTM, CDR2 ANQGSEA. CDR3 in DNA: TGCAGCGTTGTGGGGACTAGGTCGACCTACGAGCAGTACTTC. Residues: CSVVGTRSTYEQYF.

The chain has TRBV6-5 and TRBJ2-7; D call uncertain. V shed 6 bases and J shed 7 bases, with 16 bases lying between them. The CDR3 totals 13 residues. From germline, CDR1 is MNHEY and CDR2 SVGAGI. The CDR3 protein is CASRGPAAGEQYF. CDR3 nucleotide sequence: TGTGCCAGCAGGGGCCCCGCTGCTGGAGAGCAGTACTTC.